The 12 T cell receptor beta chains below come from one sample, sequenced in a study of shared clonotypes between healthy human individuals. The data were produced by immunoSEQ multiplex PCR, yet TCRdb's version contains in-frame clones alone and is incomplete. In the table there are about 490,000 clones, 76% of which are singletons. The specimen sequenced was PBMCs. The origin of the receptors is a woman aged 40 to 49 in good health. Some clones in this sample may be carry-over from other donors' samples.

In this sample, this clone turned up once. Other DNA sequences within the sample encode an identical CDR3. The gene calls are TRBV7-3 and TRBJ1-1; D is unresolved. Germline V gene lookup returns CDR1 SGHTA and CDR2 FQGTGA. The CDR3 totals 13 residues. The ends were cut back, 0 bases at V and 2 bases at J, with 4 bases in the middle. CDR3 sequence: CASSLTANTEAFF. In nucleotides, the CDR3 is TGTGCCAGCAGCTTAACAGCTAACACTGAAGCTTTCTTT.

This clone was counted only a few times. This rearrangement joins TRBV5-1 to TRBJ1-2; 7 bases are shared with TRBD1. Germline lookup yields CDR1 SGHRS and CDR2 YFSETQ. The CDR3 is 14 amino acids. The ends lost 4 bases at V and 4 bases at J; junction bases unmatched: 7. The CDR3 spells CASSPSGQLYGYTF. The CDR3 DNA sequence: TGCGCCAGCAGCCCCTCGGGACAGCTCTATGGCTACACCTTC.

This rearrangement joins TRBV30 to TRBJ2-7; perhaps TRBD2 as D (5 bases). This CDR3 is built from 11 residues. The V gene's germline CDR1 is GTSNPN and CDR2 SVGIG (reference sequence). Trimming stripped 8 bases from V and 6 bases from J, with 14 bases between. CDR3 protein: CARGDSIEQYF. The CDR3 DNA sequence: TGTGCCCGGGGTGACTCGATCGAGCAGTACTTC.

This clone was detected only a few times. The chain is built from TRBV9 and TRBJ2-7; D may be TRBD2 (6 bases). V was trimmed by 0 bases and J by 5 bases, leaving 15 bases between them. This CDR3 region has 15 residues. Germline V lookup: CDR1 SGDLS, CDR2 YYNGEE. The CDR3: CASSVAGAYINEQYF. CDR3 in DNA: TGTGCCAGCAGCGTAGCGGGAGCCTATATCAACGAGCAGTACTTC.

The chain uses TRBV18 and TRBJ2-2, with D uncertain. There are 13 residues in the CDR3. Per germline, CDR1 KGHSH and CDR2 LQKENI. The V end was cut by 3 bases, the J end by 5 bases, with 7 bases between. CDR3 DNA sequence: TGTGCCAGCTCACCCCGGAGAACCGGGGAGCTGTTTTTT. It yields the protein CASSPRRTGELFF.

The V and J genes are TRBV6-1 and TRBJ2-7, with TRBD2 matching 10 bases. V shed 1 base and J 4 bases; nucleotides not matched to a gene: 4. In germline, CDR1 is MNHNS, CDR2 SASEGT. The CDR3 has 15 residues. The CDR3 sequence is CASSEGSSGSYEQYF. The CDR3 nucleotides read TGTGCCAGCAGTGAAGGGTCTAGCGGGAGTTACGAGCAGTACTTC.

This clone came up once. Just one base apart from a much larger clone, this may be a read error. It is likely a read error, because the conserved phenylalanine at the end of the CDR3 is missing. The chain uses TRBV27 and TRBJ2-7; 10 nucleotides align to TRBD2. Germline CDR1 MNHEY, CDR2 SMNVEV (reference sequence). This CDR3 has 17 residues. Trimming removed 2 bases from V and 2 bases from J; junction bases left unmatched: 9. CDR3 sequence reads: CASSLRLAGVSTYEQYL. CDR3 bases: TGTGCCAGCAGTTTAAGGCTAGCGGGAGTATCCACCTACGAGCAGTACCTC.

V and J are TRBV7-6 and TRBJ2-7; 9 bases agree with TRBD1. This CDR3 is built from 15 residues. Germline CDR1 and CDR2: SGHVS and FNYEAQ. V gave up 5 bases and J gave up 5 bases; unmatched junction bases: 10. CDR3 DNA: TGTGCCAGCAGCCGCTCACAGGGGGCTCTGAACGAGCAGTACTTC. Translated, it gives CASSRSQGALNEQYF.

The genes are TRBV5-1 and TRBJ2-6; the match to TRBD2 covers 14 bases. Germline lookup yields CDR1 SGHRS and CDR2 YFSETQ. CDR3 length: 20 amino acids. The ends lost 4 bases at V and 2 bases at J; junction bases unmatched: 11. CDR3 residues: CASSVRPGLAGAPGANVLTF. In DNA, the CDR3 is TGCGCCAGCAGCGTACGCCCGGGACTAGCGGGAGCCCCTGGGGCCAACGTCCTGACTTTC.

This clone was counted at least ten times. The same CDR3 is also encoded by other DNA sequences in this sample. This chain uses TRBV4-3 with TRBJ2-7, with D unresolved. This CDR3 comprises 16 residues. Trimming cost V 4 bases and J 0 bases, with 16 bases left between them. Germline CDR1 and CDR2: LGHNA and YSLEER. The CDR3 nucleotides read TGCGCCAGCAGCCTTCCGAGTCCCGAAAGCTCCTACGAGCAGTACTTC. Amino acid sequence: CASSLPSPESSYEQYF.

This clone was seen repeatedly, ten times or more. The V gene is TRBV20-1, the J gene TRBJ1-2; no clear D. V was shortened by 6 bases and J by 3 bases, with 8 bases between the two germline ends. Germline V gene sequence: CDR1 DFQATT, CDR2 SNEGSKA (reference sequence). The CDR3 runs to 11 residues. In nucleotides, the CDR3 is TGCAGTGCCGAGACACACTATGGCTACACCTTC. Its protein is CSAETHYGYTF.

With regard to this clone: Other DNA sequences in the sample encode the same CDR3. The V gene is TRBV2, the J gene TRBJ2-6; D unclear. Germline V gene lookup returns CDR1 SNHLY and CDR2 FYNNEI. V was cut by 0 bases and J by 4 bases, with 10 bases left in between. There are 16 residues in the CDR3. The CDR3 protein is CASSEARQAGANVLTF. The CDR3 nucleotides read TGTGCCAGCAGTGAAGCGCGCCAGGCGGGGGCCAACGTCCTGACTTTC.